This entry is about one T cell receptor beta chain. Antigen specificity is unknown. Sequenced by immunoSEQ multiplex PCR; TCRdb stores in-frame clones only, minus some. The table shows around 70,000 clones, with roughly 82% occurring only once. The source of the sample is a study of radiation and T cells in renal cell carcinoma. J lost 0 bases, V lost 4 bases, and 5 bases had no gene match. The CDR3 consists of 15 residues. CDR1 is SGHDN, CDR2 FVKESK, per germline. Regarding time point: blood 2 weeks post-SBRT. The treatment was: 15 Gy SBRT to primary tumor, nephrectomy 4 weeks later. The tumor was a clear cell renal cell carcinoma. Whole-study results and caveats: Baseline intratumoral clonotype presence is unknown without pretreatment biopsies. Top tumor clonotypes rose in blood 2 weeks post-radiation, then contracted.

The sequence was obtained from a man in his 60s with renal cell carcinoma. Sequencing used blood, obtained from a patient whose treatment included radiotherapy and nephrectomy. This rearrangement joins TRBV14 to TRBJ1-1; 7 bases line up with TRBD1. This chain's CDR3 is CASSRTGAMNTEAFF. CDR3 sequence (DNA): TGTGCCAGCAGCCGGACAGGCGCCATGAACACTGAAGCTTTCTTT.